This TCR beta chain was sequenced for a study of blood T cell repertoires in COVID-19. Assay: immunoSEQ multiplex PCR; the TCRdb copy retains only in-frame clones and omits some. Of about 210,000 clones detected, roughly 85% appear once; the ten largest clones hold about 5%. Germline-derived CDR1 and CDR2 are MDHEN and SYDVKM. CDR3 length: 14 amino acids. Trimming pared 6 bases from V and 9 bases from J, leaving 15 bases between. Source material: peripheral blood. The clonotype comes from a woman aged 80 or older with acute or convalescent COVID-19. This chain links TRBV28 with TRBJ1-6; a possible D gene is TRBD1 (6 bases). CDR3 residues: CASRETGSSSPLHF. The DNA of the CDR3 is TGTGCCAGCAGAGAGACAGGATCATCTTCACCCCTCCACTTT.